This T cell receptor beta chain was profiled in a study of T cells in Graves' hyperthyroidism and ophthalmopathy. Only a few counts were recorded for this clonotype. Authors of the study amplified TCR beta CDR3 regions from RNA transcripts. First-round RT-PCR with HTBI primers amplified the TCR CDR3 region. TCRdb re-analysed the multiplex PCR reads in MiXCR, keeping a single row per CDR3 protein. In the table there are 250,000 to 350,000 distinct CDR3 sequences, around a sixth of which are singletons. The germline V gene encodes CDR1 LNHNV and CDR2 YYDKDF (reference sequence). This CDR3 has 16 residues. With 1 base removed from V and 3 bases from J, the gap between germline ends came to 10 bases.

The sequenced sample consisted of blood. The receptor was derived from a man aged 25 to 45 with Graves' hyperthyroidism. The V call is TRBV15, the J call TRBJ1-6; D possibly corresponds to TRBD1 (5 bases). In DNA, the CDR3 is TGTGCCACCAGCAGAGGCCTCCAGGGCTATAATTCACCCCTCCACTTT. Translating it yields CATSRGLQGYNSPLHF.